This TCR beta chain was profiled in a study of identical twins. TCRdb called the 5' RACE reads again in MiXCR, with one record for every CDR3 protein. The data hold 450,000 or so distinct CDR3 sequences, with 20% to 25% observed a single time. The CDR3 runs to 15 residues. CDR1 DFQATT and CDR2 SNEGSKA come from the germline V gene (reference sequence). With 6 bases removed from V and 2 bases from J, the gap between germline ends came to 18 bases. This clonotype was counted between two and nine times. This sample also belongs to another study, concerning T cells expressing NK-cell markers. From that paper: Four of the donors also had these clonotypes leading their CD3+CD56-NKG2C+ fraction.

The receptor's source is a woman younger than 30 in good health. Sequenced material: CD4+ T cells sorted from blood. This chain uses TRBV20-1 with TRBJ2-3, with a weak D call TRBD1 (6 bases). CDR3 amino acids: CSAKPWGPATDTQYF. CDR3 DNA sequence: TGCAGTGCAAAGCCGTGGGGGCCCGCCACAGATACGCAGTATTTT.